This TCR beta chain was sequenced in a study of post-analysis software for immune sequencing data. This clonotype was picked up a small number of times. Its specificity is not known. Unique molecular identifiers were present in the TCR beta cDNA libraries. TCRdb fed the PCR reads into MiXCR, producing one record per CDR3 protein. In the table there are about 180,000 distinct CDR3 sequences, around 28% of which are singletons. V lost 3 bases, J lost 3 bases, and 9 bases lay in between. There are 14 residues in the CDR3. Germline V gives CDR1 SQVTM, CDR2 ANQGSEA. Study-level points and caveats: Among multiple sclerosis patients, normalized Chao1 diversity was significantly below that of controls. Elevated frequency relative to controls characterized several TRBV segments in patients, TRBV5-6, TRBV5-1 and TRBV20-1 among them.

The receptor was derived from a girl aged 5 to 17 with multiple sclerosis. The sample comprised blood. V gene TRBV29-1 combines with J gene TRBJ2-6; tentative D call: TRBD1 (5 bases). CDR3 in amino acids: CSVDSGYGANVLTF. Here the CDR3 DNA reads TGCAGCGTTGATTCAGGGTATGGGGCCAACGTCCTGACTTTC.